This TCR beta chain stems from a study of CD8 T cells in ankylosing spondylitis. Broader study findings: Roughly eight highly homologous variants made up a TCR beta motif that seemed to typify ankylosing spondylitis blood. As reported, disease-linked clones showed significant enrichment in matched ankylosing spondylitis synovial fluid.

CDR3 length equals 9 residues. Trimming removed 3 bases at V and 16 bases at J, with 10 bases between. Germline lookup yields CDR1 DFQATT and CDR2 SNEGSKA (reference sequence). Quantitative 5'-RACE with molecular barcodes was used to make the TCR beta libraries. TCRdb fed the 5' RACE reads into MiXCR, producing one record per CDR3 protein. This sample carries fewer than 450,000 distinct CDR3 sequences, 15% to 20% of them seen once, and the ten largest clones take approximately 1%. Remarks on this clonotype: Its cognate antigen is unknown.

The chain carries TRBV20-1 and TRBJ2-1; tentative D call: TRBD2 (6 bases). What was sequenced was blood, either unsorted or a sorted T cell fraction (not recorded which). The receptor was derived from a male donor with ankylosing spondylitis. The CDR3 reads CSARPRDFF. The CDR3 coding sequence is TGCAGTGCTAGGCCGCGGGACTTCTTC.